This TCR beta chain was captured in a study of T cell responses to AZD1222 COVID-19 vaccine. Here immunoSEQ multiplex PCR was the method, and the copy in TCRdb shows in-frame clones only, minus some. The table has 150,000 or so clones, around 90% seen once. In its sample, this clone was seen a few times. Its target is unknown. Trimming stripped 5 bases from V and 1 base from J, with 11 bases between. The CDR3 is made up of 14 amino acids. CDR1 and CDR2 from the germline V gene are LNHDA and SQIVND (reference sequence). General study points: Unmutated regions of variants are reportedly targeted by nearly half of spike-specific TCRs. Donors were largely white British and mainly female; clonal diversity was possibly underestimated. Repertoire collection took place solely once the T cell response had peaked.

The genes are TRBV19 and TRBJ1-1; no firm D call. The receptor was isolated from an adult in good health. Specimen: peripheral blood, collected on day 0 of AZD1222 vaccination. CDR3 loop: CASSALDWNTEAFF. For the CDR3, the DNA is TGTGCCAGTAGTGCGCTTGACTGGAACACTGAAGCTTTCTTT.